This TCR beta chain came from a study of T cells in women clearing cervical HPV infection. Study overall: Controls were women whose single incident HPV16 infection cleared within 12 months without precancer or cancer. HLA type stays a possible confounder, typing being limited.

Measured with immunoSEQ multiplex PCR; TCRdb has only the in-frame clones, and not every one. The sample table includes around 41,000 clones. The source material was blood buffy coat. This clonotype was sampled from a woman between 18 and 70 years old with a cervical HPV16 infection that either progressed to CIN3+ or cleared (not recorded which).

The sequenced CDR3 bases are TGTGCCAGAAGCAAAGGACTAGAGAGCTCCTACAATGAG. Amino acid sequence: CARSKGLESSYNE. The full-length CDR3 reads as CARSKGLESSYNEQFF. The chain links TRBV5-3 to TRBJ2-1, with TRBD2 identical over 7 bases. Sequencing ends 3 residues short of the CDR3 end; the germline J gene provides the rest. TRBV5-3 has ORF status, its function being uncertain. The CDR3 loop spans 16 amino acids. With 4 bases clipped from V and 0 bases from J, the junction kept 7 bases outside the gene matches.